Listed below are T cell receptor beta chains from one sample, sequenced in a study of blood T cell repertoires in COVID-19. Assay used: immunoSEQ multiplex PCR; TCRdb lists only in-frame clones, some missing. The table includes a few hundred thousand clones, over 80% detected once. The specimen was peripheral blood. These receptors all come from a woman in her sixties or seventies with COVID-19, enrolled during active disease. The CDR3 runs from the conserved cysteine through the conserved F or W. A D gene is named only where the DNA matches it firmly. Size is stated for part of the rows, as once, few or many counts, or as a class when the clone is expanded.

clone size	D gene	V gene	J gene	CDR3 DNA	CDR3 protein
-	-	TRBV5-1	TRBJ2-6	TGCGCCAGCAGCTTGGAGGGACTTCCCTCTGGGGCCAACGTCCTGACTTTC	CASSLEGLPSGANVLTF
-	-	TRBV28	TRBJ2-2	TGTGCCAGCAGCTCAATACGGGGGAATGCAGGGGAGCTGTTTTTT	CASSSIRGNAGELFF
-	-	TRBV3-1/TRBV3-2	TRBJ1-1	TGTGCCAGCAGCCCCCATTGGACAGCACCTGAAGCTTTCTTT	CASSPHWTAPEAFF
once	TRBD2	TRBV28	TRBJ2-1	TGTGCCAGCACAACTAGCGGGATTACATCGGGTAGTTCCTACAATGAGCAGTTCTTC	CASTTSGITSGSSYNEQFF
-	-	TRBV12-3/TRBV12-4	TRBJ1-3	TGTGCCAGCAGGGGAGCGCGGGGAAACACCATATATTTT	CASRGARGNTIYF
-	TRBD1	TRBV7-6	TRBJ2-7	TGTGCCAGCAGCTCTCGGACAGGGGGAGGATCCTACGAGCAGTACTTC	CASSSRTGGGSYEQYF
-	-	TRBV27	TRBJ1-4	TGTGCCAGCAGGACCGCGGACACCGCTCGAGGAGCTGAAAAACTGTTTTTT	CASRTADTARGAEKLFF
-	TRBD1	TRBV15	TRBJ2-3	TGTGCCACCAGCAGAGATCCGCAGGGGGGCACAGATACGCAGTATTTT	CATSRDPQGGTDTQYF
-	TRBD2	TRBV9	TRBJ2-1	TGTGCCAGCAGCGTATCTGGCGGGAGGGTTTCCGATGAGCAGTTCTTC	CASSVSGGRVSDEQFF
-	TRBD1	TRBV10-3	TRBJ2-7	TGTGCCATCAGAGCCTTCCCCGGGACAGAACAATACGAGCAGTACTTC	CAIRAFPGTEQYEQYF
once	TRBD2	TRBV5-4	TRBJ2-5	TGTGCCAGCAGCGGGGGGGGTAGCGGAAACCAAGAGACCCAGTACTTC	CASSGGGSGNQETQYF
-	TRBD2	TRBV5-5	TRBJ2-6	TGTGCCAGCAGCTTGGTAGCGGGGATCTCTGGGGCCAACGTCCTGACTTTC	CASSLVAGISGANVLTF
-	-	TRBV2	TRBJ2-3	TGTGCCAGCATTGGACCGACGACAGCTCCCACTCCAGATACGCAGTATTTT	CASIGPTTAPTPDTQYF
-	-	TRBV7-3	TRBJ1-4	TGTGCCAGCAGCTTAGGAGGGACCCACAATGAAAAACTGTTTTTT	CASSLGGTHNEKLFF
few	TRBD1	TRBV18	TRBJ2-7	TGTGCCAGCTCACCACCTAGGGACAGCTACGAGCAGTACTTC	CASSPPRDSYEQYF
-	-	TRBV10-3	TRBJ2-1	TGTGCCATCAGTGACACCGTTCGGGGGTCTTGGTACAATGAGCAGTTCTTC	CAISDTVRGSWYNEQFF
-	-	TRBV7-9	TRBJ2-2	TGTGCCAACCACCCCGCGCGGGGAATGGCCGCGAACACCGGGGAGCTGTTTTTT	CANHPARGMAANTGELFF